A single sample is the source of the 12 T cell receptor beta chains below, sequenced in a study of T cells in Graves' hyperthyroidism and ophthalmopathy. Amplification yielded TCR beta CDR3 regions, with RNA transcripts as the source. First-round RT-PCR targeting the TCR CDR3 was performed with the HTBI primer set. TCRdb itself ran the multiplex PCR reads through MiXCR, one entry per CDR3 protein. The sample shows hundreds of thousands of distinct CDR3 sequences, 30% to 40% of them seen only once. The sample taken for sequencing was blood. The receptors here all came from a woman in her thirties or forties with Graves' hyperthyroidism.

This clonotype came up a few times. The chain employs TRBV12-3 or TRBV12-4 and TRBJ2-5; D is undetermined. The CDR3 is 12 amino acids. V lost 6 bases and J 6 bases, leaving 11 bases between the germline ends. The DNA of the CDR3 is TGTGCCAGCAGGGCCCCCGAGAAGACCCAGTACTTC. Its translation is CASRAPEKTQYF.

This clonotype was detected ten times or more. A read error may explain this, as a much larger clone is one base away. The rearrangement uses TRBV7-2 and TRBJ1-5, with 8 positions matching TRBD1. This CDR3 comprises 13 residues. Looked up from germline, CDR1 is SGHTA and CDR2 is FQGNSA. V was pared by 5 bases and J by 4 bases, with 1 base of the junction left unmatched. CDR3 in DNA: TGTGCCAGCAGCCGGGACAGGAATCAGCCCCAGCATTTT. This translates into CASSRDRNQPQHF.

V gene TRBV5-4 combines with J gene TRBJ2-7; 10 bases match TRBD2. Trimming took 2 bases from V and 0 from J; bases not matched to a gene: 5. The CDR3 has 16 amino acids. Germline loops: CDR1 SGHNT, CDR2 YYREEE (reference sequence). This CDR3 reads CASSLAPSGGSYEQYF. CDR3 DNA sequence: TGTGCCAGCAGCTTAGCTCCTAGCGGGGGCTCCTACGAGCAGTACTTC.

A remark on this clonotype: This may arise from a read error, as a much more abundant clone is one base away. The chain carries TRBV10-1 and TRBJ2-3; possibly TRBD1 or TRBD2 for D (5 bases each). V lost 6 bases and J lost 6, with 13 bases in between. CDR1 WNHNN and CDR2 SYGVQD come from the germline V gene (reference sequence). CDR3 length: 13 amino acids. In DNA form, the CDR3 reads TGCGCCAGCAGGGGACCTGGAATGGATACGCAGTATTTT. It is translated as CASRGPGMDTQYF.

V usage is TRBV20-1 and J usage is TRBJ2-5; 9 bases agree with TRBD2. With 4 bases clipped from V and 3 bases from J, the junction kept 9 bases outside the gene matches. This CDR3 comprises 15 residues. Germline V gene lookup returns CDR1 DFQATT and CDR2 SNEGSKA (reference sequence). This CDR3 reads CSANTGLAGKETQYF. In nucleotides, the CDR3 is TGCAGTGCTAATACGGGGCTAGCGGGGAAAGAGACCCAGTACTTC.

This clonotype was observed a handful of times. The CDR3 spells CASSWVHGGFSYEQYF. For the CDR3, the DNA is TGTGCCAGCAGCTGGGTTCACGGGGGATTCTCCTACGAGCAGTACTTC. V usage is TRBV7-2 and J usage is TRBJ2-7; TRBD2 is a possible D gene (6 bases). Trimming stripped 4 bases from V and 0 bases from J, with 16 bases between. The CDR3 has 16 amino acids. Per germline, CDR1 SGHTA and CDR2 FQGNSA.

This clonotype turned up a few times. The genes are TRBV12-3 or TRBV12-4 and TRBJ2-7, with D maybe TRBD1 (6 bases). CDR3 length: 13 amino acids. The V gene lost 7 bases and the J gene lost 3 bases, with 13 bases spanning the gap. CDR3 amino acids: CASTVDRHYEQYF. The CDR3 region has the DNA TGTGCCAGCACCGTCGACAGGCACTACGAGCAGTACTTC.

The gene calls are TRBV12-3 or TRBV12-4 and TRBJ2-5; D remains unclear. The ends were cut back, 1 base at V and 9 bases at J, with 9 bases in the middle. The CDR3 is 12 residues long. The CDR3 DNA reads as TGTGCCAGCAGTTTAGATCAGAGGCCCCAGTACTTC. Translated, it gives CASSLDQRPQYF.

The table lists this clonotype with many counts. The V gene is TRBV20-1, the J gene TRBJ1-5, with D possibly TRBD1 on 5 matching bases. The length of the CDR3 is 16 residues. Germline lookup yields CDR1 DFQATT and CDR2 SNEGSKA (reference sequence). V was cut by 0 bases and J by 3 bases, with 15 bases left in between. The CDR3 nucleotides read TGCAGTGCTAGAGATTCGTCGTCAGGGATCAATCAGCCCCAGCATTTT. Residues: CSARDSSSGINQPQHF.

The sample holds a few counts of this clonotype. J is TRBJ1-2 and V is TRBV7-9; 7 bases match TRBD1. The germline gives CDR1 SEHNR, CDR2 FQNEAQ (reference sequence). The V gene end was trimmed by 5 bases and the J gene end by 4 bases; junction bases not matched to a gene: 13. CDR3 length: 16 amino acids. CDR3 nucleotides: TGTGCCAGCAGCAGTGGTGTGGCAGGGGGGTTCTATGGCTACACCTTC. It yields the protein CASSSGVAGGFYGYTF.

In this sample, this clonotype turned up a few times. At one end, the junction sequence differs from germline, possibly due to a read error. The chain links TRBV7-7 to TRBJ2-5, with 9 bases matching TRBD2. The CDR3 has 17 residues. Germline CDR1 reads SSHAT; CDR2 reads FNYEAQ (reference sequence). This CDR3 reads CASSLGVGLAGKETQYF. CDR3 in DNA: TGTGCTAGCAGCTTAGGAGTGGGGCTAGCGGGGAAAGAGACCCAGTACTTC.

The chain has TRBV6-1 and TRBJ1-1; D call uncertain. CDR1 is MNHNS and CDR2 is SASEGT in the germline V gene. The CDR3 length is 16 residues. V was clipped by 6 bases and J by 1 base, with 18 bases between them. The CDR3 nucleotides read TGTGCCAGCAGCCGAATCCCTATGGGTACGAACACTGAAGCTTTCTTT. Translating gives CASSRIPMGTNTEAFF.